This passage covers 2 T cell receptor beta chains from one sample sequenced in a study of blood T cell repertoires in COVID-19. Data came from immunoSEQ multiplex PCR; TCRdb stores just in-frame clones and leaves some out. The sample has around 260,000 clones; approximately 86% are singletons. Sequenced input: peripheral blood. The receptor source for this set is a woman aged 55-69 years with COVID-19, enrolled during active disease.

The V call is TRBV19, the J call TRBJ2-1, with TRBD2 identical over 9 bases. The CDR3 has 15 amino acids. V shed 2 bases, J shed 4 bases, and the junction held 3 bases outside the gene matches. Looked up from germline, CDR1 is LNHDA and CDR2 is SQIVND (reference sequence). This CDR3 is CASSIFLAGYNEQFF. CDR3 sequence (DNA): TGTGCCAGTAGTATATTTCTAGCGGGATACAATGAGCAGTTCTTC.

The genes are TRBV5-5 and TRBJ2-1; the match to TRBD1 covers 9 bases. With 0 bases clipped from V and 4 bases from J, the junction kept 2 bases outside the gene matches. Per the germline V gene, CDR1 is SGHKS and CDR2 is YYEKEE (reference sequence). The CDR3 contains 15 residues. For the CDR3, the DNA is TGTGCCAGCAGCTTGGGGGGACAGGGATACAATGAGCAGTTCTTC. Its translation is CASSLGGQGYNEQFF.